One sample yielded the 9 T cell receptor beta chains listed below, sequenced in a study of CD8 T cell repertoires and HIV-1 epitope variants. The antigens these receptors bind are not known. This table comes from immunoSEQ multiplex PCR, and its TCRdb copy is limited to in-frame clones, with some not included. The profile shows about 2,600 clones, 55% to 80% of them singletons. The sequencing input was cultured CD8+ T cells derived from PBMCs. All receptors come from a male donor with HIV.

Sample share makes this clone medium-sized. This chain links TRBV13 with TRBJ2-1; D may correspond to TRBD1 or TRBD2 (6 bases each). Germline V CDR1 and CDR2: PRHDT, FYEKMQ (reference sequence). Trimming stripped 5 bases from V and 3 bases from J, with 17 bases between. The CDR3 consists of 16 residues. CDR3 in DNA: TGTGCCAGCAGCCCCCTCTCTGGGGGGCTCTACAATGAGCAGTTCTTC. The encoded protein is CASSPLSGGLYNEQFF.

The rearrangement joins TRBV7-3 to TRBJ2-3; 10 positions agree with TRBD2. CDR3 size: 16 residues. In germline, CDR1 is SGHTA, CDR2 FQGTGA. Trimming removed 5 bases from V and 5 bases from J; junction bases left unmatched: 10. The CDR3 loop reads CASSPTLAGGGDTQYF. DNA of the CDR3: TGTGCCAGCAGCCCGACCTTAGCGGGGGGCGGAGATACGCAGTATTTT.

The chain uses TRBV9 and TRBJ2-1; 13 bases fit TRBD2. CDR1 and CDR2 from the germline V gene are SGDLS and YYNGEE. This CDR3 region has 15 residues. V lost 3 bases, J lost 9 bases, and 6 bases stayed unmatched. The CDR3 is CASSGGLAGDIEQFF. The DNA of the CDR3 is TGTGCCAGCAGCGGTGGACTAGCGGGGGATATTGAGCAGTTCTTC.

This chain uses TRBV5-8 with TRBJ2-5, with 11 bases that match TRBD2. The CDR3 runs 18 residues. V was clipped by 2 bases and J by 1 base; unmatched bases: 10. The germline V gene encodes CDR1 SGHTS and CDR2 YDEGEE. The CDR3 spells CASSFGTGLAGLQETQYF. In DNA, the CDR3 is TGTGCCAGCAGCTTCGGGACAGGACTAGCGGGCCTCCAAGAGACCCAGTACTTC.

This rearrangement joins TRBV7-9 to TRBJ1-1; 8 bases are a match to TRBD1. Germline assignment: CDR1 SEHNR and CDR2 FQNEAQ (reference sequence). Trimming at V came to 2 bases and at J to 0 bases, leaving 14 bases not matched to a gene. The CDR3 totals 19 residues. The CDR3 nucleotides read TGTGCCAGCAGCTTATCTTCGGTAGCGACAGGGGTGATGAACACTGAAGCTTTCTTT. It specifies CASSLSSVATGVMNTEAFF.

The chain carries TRBV5-5 and TRBJ2-7; no firm D call. Germline V gene data show CDR1 as SGHKS and CDR2 as YYEKEE (reference sequence). Trimming stripped 0 bases from V and 4 bases from J, with 14 bases between. This CDR3 is 15 amino acids long. CDR3 DNA: TGTGCCAGCAGCTTGGCTTTGGAGTCCCGTTACGAGCAGTACTTC. It yields the protein CASSLALESRYEQYF.

The chain couples TRBV12-1 to TRBJ1-4. TRBV12-1 is classified as a pseudogene. The CDR3 sequence is 18 residues long. CDR3 protein: CASSFGGPNPATNEKLFF. CDR3 bases: TGTGCCAGCAGCTTTGGCGGACCGAACCCAGCAACTAATGAAAAACTGTTTTTT.

The chain has TRBV7-9 and TRBJ2-7, with 7 bases matching TRBD2. The CDR3 runs 15 residues. Germline V CDR1 and CDR2: SEHNR, FQNEAQ (reference sequence). The junction had 5 bases not matched to a gene; V was cut back by 1 base and J by 2 bases. The CDR3 sequence is CASSLVGGGAYEQYF. The CDR3 region has the DNA TGTGCCAGCAGCTTAGTGGGCGGGGGTGCCTACGAGCAGTACTTC.

The chain joins TRBV4-2 to TRBJ2-7, with D possibly called TRBD1 or TRBD2 (5 bases each). The CDR3 is made up of 13 amino acids. In germline, CDR1 is LGHNA, CDR2 YNFKEQ. V gave up 6 bases and J gave up 5 bases, with 14 bases separating them. This CDR3 is CASRAGTENEQYF. CDR3 coding DNA: TGTGCCAGCAGGGCCGGGACGGAGAACGAGCAGTACTTC.